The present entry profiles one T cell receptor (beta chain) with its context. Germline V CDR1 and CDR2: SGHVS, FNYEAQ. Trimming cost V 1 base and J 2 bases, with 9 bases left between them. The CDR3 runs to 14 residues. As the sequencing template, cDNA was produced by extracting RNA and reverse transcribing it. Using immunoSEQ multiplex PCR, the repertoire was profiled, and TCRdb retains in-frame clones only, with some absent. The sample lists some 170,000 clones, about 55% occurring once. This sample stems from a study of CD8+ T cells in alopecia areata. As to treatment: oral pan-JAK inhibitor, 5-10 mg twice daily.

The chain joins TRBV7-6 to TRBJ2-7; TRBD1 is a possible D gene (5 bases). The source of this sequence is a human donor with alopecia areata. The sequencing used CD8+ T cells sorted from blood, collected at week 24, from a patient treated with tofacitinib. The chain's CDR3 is CASSLGQGTYEQYF. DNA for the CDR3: TGTGCCAGCAGCTTAGGCCAGGGCACCTACGAGCAGTACTTC. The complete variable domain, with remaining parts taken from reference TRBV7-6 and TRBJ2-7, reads GAGVSQSPRYKVTKRGQDVALRCDPISGHVSLYWYRQALGQGPEFLTYFNYEAQQDKSGLPNDRFSAERPEGSISTLTIQRTEQRDSAMYRCASSLGQGTYEQYFGPGTRLTVT.